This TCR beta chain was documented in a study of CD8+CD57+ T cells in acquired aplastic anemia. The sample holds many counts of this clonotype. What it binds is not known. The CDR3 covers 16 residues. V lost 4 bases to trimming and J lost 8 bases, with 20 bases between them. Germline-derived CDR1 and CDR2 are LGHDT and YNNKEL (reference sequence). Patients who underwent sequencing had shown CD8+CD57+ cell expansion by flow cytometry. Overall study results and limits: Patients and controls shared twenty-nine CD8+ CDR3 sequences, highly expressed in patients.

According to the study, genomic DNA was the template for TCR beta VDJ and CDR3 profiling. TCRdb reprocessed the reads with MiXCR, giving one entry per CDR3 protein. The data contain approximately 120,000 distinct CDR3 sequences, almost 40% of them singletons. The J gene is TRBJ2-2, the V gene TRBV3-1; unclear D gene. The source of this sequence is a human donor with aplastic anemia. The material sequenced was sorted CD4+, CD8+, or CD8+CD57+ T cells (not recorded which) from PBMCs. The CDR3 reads CASSPLLGRSGGELFF. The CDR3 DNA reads TGTGCCAGCAGCCCACTCCTAGGCAGGTCCGGGGGGGAGCTGTTTTTT.